The clone carrying this T cell receptor beta chain was recorded many times. Diagnosis relied on clinical symptoms, serum thyroxine and TRAb, thyroid ultrasound and orbital computed tomography. This record comes from a study of T cells in Graves' hyperthyroidism and ophthalmopathy. Amplification yielded TCR beta CDR3 regions, with RNA transcripts as the source. TCR CDR3 underwent first-round RT-PCR with the HTBI primer set. Each CDR3 protein is one row after TCRdb ran MiXCR on the multiplex PCR reads. Of approximately 700,000 distinct CDR3 sequences in the sample, about a sixth were seen once. This receptor was obtained from a man between 18 and 35 years old with Graves' hyperthyroidism. Input material: blood.

The CDR3 protein is CASSLGGQGAFGTEAFF. In DNA form, the CDR3 reads TGTGCCAGCAGTTTAGGGGGACAGGGGGCTTTCGGCACTGAAGCTTTCTTT. J is TRBJ1-1 and V is TRBV28; 12 nucleotides line up with TRBD1. The CDR3 is 17 residues long. Looked up from germline, CDR1 is MDHEN and CDR2 is SYDVKM. Trimming removed 2 bases from V and 4 bases from J; junction bases left unmatched: 8.